This T cell receptor beta chain was obtained from a study of CD8+CD57+ T cells in acquired aplastic anemia (dated by TCRdb to 2017 to 2018). General notes on the study: A mean of about 3.2 ug of DNA, ranging from roughly 0.19 to 27.4 ug, was extracted from sorted CD4+ and CD8+ cells. For healthy donor samples, the average read count was about 9.9 million for CD4+ cells and 11 million to 14 million for CD8+ cells. Broader findings and caveats from the paper: CD8+ Simpson's diversity did not differ significantly between patients and healthy controls (P=0.060). Although under 35 CD8+ CDR3 sequences were shared by patients and controls, these sequences appeared highly expressed in patients and within the immunodominant clones of patients.

As for this clonotype: Its antigen specificity is not known. The input lacks base qualities; no much larger clone sits a single base away.

TCR repertoires of sorted CD4+ and CD8+ blood T cells from severe aplastic anemia patients and healthy subjects were deep-sequenced in the study. Ficoll-Paque density gradient centrifugation was used to isolate peripheral blood mononuclear cells. Before DNA was extracted, CD4+ and CD8+ T cells were sorted using either FACS or magnetic beads. Profiling of TCR beta VDJ combinations and CDR3 sequences used genomic DNA as the template. An Illumina HiSeq 2000 was used for TCR repertoire sequencing. The original methods were these. Repertoires were assessed using TRBV/TRBJ rearrangement plots, CDR3 size and DJ length profiles, and Simpson's diversity index. The immunodominant clone was defined as the most abundant DNA sequence in deep sequencing data. CDR3 amino acid sequences were screened for sharing across subjects and were compared with published repertoires and the VDJdb database. In TCRdb, the public reads were trimmed at Q25 with fastp and aligned with MiXCR, with productive beta chains retained. Each CDR3 protein gets just one entry, which takes the most common genes and DNA from the rows behind it. Clone size and V and J calls follow TCRdb, not the original study. This sample lists around 150,000 distinct CDR3 sequences; around 45% were detected once. The ten biggest clones cover 0.8% to 1.1% of the sample.

V drops 1 base and J drops 5 bases, leaving 11 bases in between. CDR1 SQVTM and CDR2 ANQGSEA were looked up in the germline V gene. Counted from cysteine to phenylalanine, this CDR3 has 13 amino acids. This entry keeps only the CDR3 DNA: 39 bases, framed from base 1. The specimen was sorted CD4+, CD8+, or CD8+CD57+ T cells (not recorded which) from PBMCs. The receptor chain draws on TRBV29-1 and TRBJ1-2, and perhaps TRBD1 as D gene, on 5 matching bases. This TCR came from a human donor in good health. The CDR3 in this case is CSVEGPGRYGYTF. Read as DNA, the sequence is TGCAGCGTTGAAGGACCGGGACGTTATGGCTACACCTTC. Joined to the reference TRBV29-1 and TRBJ1-2 proteins, this CDR3 gives the full variable domain: SAVISQKPSRDICQRGTSLTIQCQVDSQVTMMFWYRQQPGQSLTLIATANQGSEATYESGFVIDKFPISRPNLTFSTLTVSNMSPEDSSIYLCSVEGPGRYGYTFGSGTRLTVV.